This paragraph covers one T cell receptor (beta chain) sequence. Its antigen is unknown. No per-base quality is available; no much larger clone lies one base away. V ends up 3 bases short and J 4 bases short, with an unmatched junction base count of 8. The CDR3 numbers 16 residues from cysteine through phenylalanine. Here the CDR3 DNA is all that survives: 48 bases in frame from base 1. As encoded in the germline V gene (reference sequence), CDR1 is GTSNPN while CDR2 is SVGIG. Patients with a history of autoimmune disease or receiving systemic immunosuppression were excluded from the trial. Peripheral blood for TCR sequencing was collected from all dose cohorts at baseline, on cycle 4 day 1, and on cycle 7 day 1. Samples were obtained from an open-label, multicenter, first-in-human phase I dose-escalation trial of ivuxolimab. The trial enrolled adults with locally advanced or metastatic head and neck squamous cell, hepatocellular, melanoma or renal cell carcinoma. Before TCR sequencing, CD4+ T cells and CD8+ T cells were sorted from peripheral blood as separate populations.

The record originates from a study of OX40 agonist ivuxolimab in advanced cancers. Regarding the complete study: Ivuxolimab was a fully human IgG2 agonistic monoclonal antibody targeting the costimulatory receptor OX40 (CD134). Intravenous ivuxolimab was administered to patients every 2 weeks at six dose levels: 0.01, 0.1, 0.3, 1.5, 3 and 10 mg/kg. Of the roughly 51 patients in dose escalation, about 20 had hepatocellular carcinoma, around 15 had melanoma, 9 had renal cell carcinoma and 9 had head and neck cancer. The dose-escalation cohort was about 86% male with a mean age of approximately 60 years, ranging from roughly 23 to 85. Patients were allowed to have had prior anti-PD-1, anti-PD-L1 or anti-CTLA-4 therapy, and approximately 41% of the dose-escalation patients had previously received checkpoint inhibitors. Partial responses occurred in three dose-escalation patients: two with cutaneous melanoma and one with hepatocellular carcinoma. The point of sequencing TCRbeta in the periphery was to test whether ivuxolimab changed TCR sequence diversity and drove clonal T-cell expansion. The paper reports the monotherapy dose-escalation portion (N of about 54 patients) of the phase I ivuxolimab trial.

What the work shows at the level of the full study, not this receptor alone: After ivuxolimab, CD8+ T cells had more expanded clones than CD4+ T cells on average. In the 0.1-3.0 mg/kg groups, partial responders had among the lowest normalized peripheral clonal expansion, particularly in CD8+ T cells. Low levels of normalized T-cell clonal expansion were also seen in some patients who did not respond. At doses of 0.1 to 3.0 mg/kg, clonal expansion of both CD4+ and CD8+ T cells in blood was seen between baseline and week 6. Which antigens the clonally expanded peripheral T cells were specific for was not determined.

Genomic DNA was isolated from the sorted cells so that the TCRbeta CDR3 region could be sequenced. TCRbeta CDR3 regions were sequenced using the immunoSEQ Assay. TCRdb holds this immuneACCESS table with in-frame rearrangements only. Some clones are missing; in checked studies, unresolved V genes explain under half, and the rest has no known cause. The sample data list roughly 66,000 clones, and roughly four fifths of these were observed just once. The ten biggest clones cover 2% to 2.5% of the sample. The clonotype originates from an adult with an advanced solid tumor such as melanoma, head and neck, liver or kidney cancer. The rearrangement joined TRBV30 to TRBJ2-5; a stretch of 13 junction bases matches TRBD2. Sequenced material: CD4+ or CD8+ T cells sorted from blood, taken in a trial of the OX40 agonist ivuxolimab. CDR3 reads: CAWSPGTSGIGETQYF. In nucleotide form, the sequence is TGTGCCTGGAGCCCTGGGACTAGCGGGATTGGAGAGACCCAGTACTTC.